The 23 T cell receptor beta chains below were found in one sample sequenced in a study of blood T cell repertoires in COVID-19. The protocol was immunoSEQ multiplex PCR, while the TCRdb copy is restricted to in-frame clones and leaves out a portion. Here the sample spans approximately 97,000 clones, about 85% being singletons. Sample: peripheral blood. The source is a human donor in a cohort sampled during active COVID-19.

This rearrangement joins TRBV25-1 to TRBJ2-7; 7 nucleotides line up with TRBD2. Germline loops: CDR1 MGHDK, CDR2 SYGVNS. J lost 0 bases, V lost 1 base, and 12 bases had no gene match. This CDR3 comprises 18 residues. CDR3 DNA sequence: TGTGCCAGCAGTGAATGGAGGCGGGACGGGAGGAGCTCCTACGAGCAGTACTTC. Encoded protein: CASSEWRRDGRSSYEQYF.

The CDR3 is CASSLVLYNSPLHF. Written as DNA, the CDR3 is TGTGCCAGCAGTTTAGTTCTTTATAATTCACCCCTCCACTTT. The rearrangement joins TRBV28 to TRBJ1-6, with D uncertain. This CDR3 is built from 14 residues. The V end was cut by 2 bases, the J end by 4 bases, with 6 bases between. Germline V lookup: CDR1 MDHEN, CDR2 SYDVKM.

V is TRBV20-1 and J is TRBJ1-5, with D tentatively TRBD1 (5 bases). CDR1 and CDR2 from the germline V gene are DFQATT and SNEGSKA (reference sequence). The CDR3 runs 14 residues. The V gene lost 3 bases and the J gene lost 1 base, with 10 bases spanning the gap. CDR3: CSASQQASNQPQHF. CDR3 DNA sequence: TGCAGTGCTAGTCAACAGGCCAGCAATCAGCCCCAGCATTTT.

This chain joins TRBV9 and TRBJ1-3; TRBD1 matches at 8 bases. Germline CDR1 reads SGDLS; CDR2 reads YYNGEE. This CDR3 comprises 18 residues. After removal of 2 bases from V and 0 bases from J, the junction contained 10 bases not matched to a gene. In DNA, the CDR3 is TGTGCCAGCAGCGTGTCCCGGGACAGGACCCGCTCTGGAAACACCATATATTTT. This encodes CASSVSRDRTRSGNTIYF.

The chain uses TRBV30 and TRBJ2-3; D gene unclear. Trimming pared 0 bases from V and 0 bases from J, leaving 13 bases between. Germline CDR1 and CDR2: GTSNPN and SVGIG (reference sequence). The CDR3 consists of 16 residues. The CDR3 DNA follows: TGTGCCTGGAGTGTAATAGAACGAACTAGCACAGATACGCAGTATTTT. Its protein is CAWSVIERTSTDTQYF.

This sequence joins TRBV21-1 and TRBJ2-3; the D segment call TRBD1 is taken from the table without a DNA check. TRBV21-1 is marked as a pseudogene. The CDR3 contains 17 residues. CDR3 sequence: CASSKGPWTDYTDTQYF. The CDR3 nucleotides read TGTGCCAGCAGCAAGGGCCCCTGGACAGATTACACAGATACGCAGTATTTT.

The V call is TRBV9, the J call TRBJ2-3, with D possibly being TRBD2 (6 bases). Looked up from germline, CDR1 is SGDLS and CDR2 is YYNGEE. This CDR3 comprises 18 residues. Trimming took 3 bases from V and 4 from J, leaving 24 bases between them. This CDR3 is CASSESKLGGLQADTQYF. The CDR3 region has the DNA TGTGCCAGCAGCGAGTCGAAACTGGGAGGTTTGCAGGCAGATACGCAGTATTTT.

The rearrangement joins TRBV9 to TRBJ2-5; tentatively, D is TRBD2 (6 bases). V lost 0 bases, J lost 5 bases, and 14 bases lay in between. The CDR3 spans 15 residues. CDR1 is SGDLS, CDR2 YYNGEE, per germline. The CDR3 loop is CASSVASVGGETQYF. The CDR3 DNA reads TGTGCCAGCAGCGTAGCGTCTGTTGGGGGGGAGACCCAGTACTTC.

A word on this clone: A junction boundary mismatches the germline segment, possibly from a read error. The chain combines TRBV6-4 with TRBJ2-7; D may be TRBD2 (6 bases). Germline CDR1 MRHNA, CDR2 SNTAGT. The CDR3 is 11 residues long. CDR3 sequence (DNA): TGTGCCAGCAGTGACGGCGGGGCGAGGGAGTTC. Translated, it gives CASSDGGAREF.

The chain couples TRBV11-3 to TRBJ1-6, with D uncertain. Trimming cost V 2 bases and J 9 bases, with 17 bases left between them. Germline CDR1 is SGHNT and CDR2 is YENEEA. CDR3 length: 16 residues. CDR3 sequence (DNA): TGTGCCAGCAGCTTAAGGCCCCCGGGAAGCGGTTCACCCCTCCACTTT. Amino acid sequence: CASSLRPPGSGSPLHF. Combining the CDR3 with reference TRBV11-3 and TRBJ1-6 gives the whole variable domain EAGVVQSPRYKIIEKKQPVAFWCNPISGHNTLYWYLQNLGQGPELLIRYENEEAVDDSQLPKDRFSAERLKGVDSTLKIQPAELGDSAVYLCASSLRPPGSGSPLHFGNGTRLTVT.

This rearrangement joins TRBV2 to TRBJ1-1; D unresolved. The CDR3 has 11 amino acids. Trimming stripped 6 bases from V and 3 bases from J, with 5 bases between. The germline gives CDR1 SNHLY, CDR2 FYNNEI. CDR3 sequence reads: CASRTYTEAFF. CDR3 DNA: TGTGCCAGCAGGACTTACACTGAAGCTTTCTTT.

This rearrangement joins TRBV28 to TRBJ1-4; 7 bases are a match to TRBD1. V trimming: 5 bases; J trimming: 8 bases; junction bases outside the gene matches: 8. This CDR3 is 14 amino acids long. Germline CDR1 is MDHEN and CDR2 is SYDVKM. The CDR3 bases are TGTGCCAGCAGTCCCTCGACAGGGCGGGAAAAACTGTTTTTT. Its protein product is CASSPSTGREKLFF.

The V and J genes are TRBV30 and TRBJ2-1; 15 nucleotides line up with TRBD2. This CDR3 contains 15 residues. V lost 1 base to trimming and J lost 7 bases; unmatched junction nucleotides: 2. Per germline, CDR1 GTSNPN and CDR2 SVGIG (reference sequence). As DNA, the CDR3 is TGTGCCTGGAGTGCAGGGACTAGCGGGAGGAATGAGCAGTTCTTC. This codes for CAWSAGTSGRNEQFF.

The chain employs TRBV28 and TRBJ1-5; D is unresolved. CDR1 is MDHEN and CDR2 is SYDVKM in the germline V gene. Trimming pared 3 bases from V and 5 bases from J, leaving 11 bases between. The CDR3 contains 14 residues. Written as DNA, the CDR3 is TGTGCCAGCAGTTTGTCGACGGGTTATCAGCCCCAGCATTTT. Translated, it gives CASSLSTGYQPQHF.

The genes are TRBV28 and TRBJ1-2; 7 bases agree with TRBD1. Germline-derived CDR1 and CDR2 are MDHEN and SYDVKM. V was pared by 8 bases and J by 4 bases, with 10 bases of the junction left unmatched. This CDR3 contains 14 residues. The CDR3 DNA reads as TGTGCCAGCTTCGAACGCGGGACAGTCTATGGCTACACCTTC. The encoded protein is CASFERGTVYGYTF.

The chain has TRBV9 and TRBJ1-1, with D unresolved. There are 14 residues in the CDR3. Germline CDR1 SGDLS, CDR2 YYNGEE. V lost 0 bases, J lost 4 bases, and 10 bases lay in between. This CDR3 reads CASSVAQSGTEAFF. The CDR3 DNA reads TGTGCCAGCAGCGTAGCCCAGTCGGGCACTGAAGCTTTCTTT.

The chain carries TRBV7-2 and TRBJ1-4; TRBD1 agrees at 8 bases. V was clipped by 2 bases and J by 5 bases; unmatched bases: 4. The germline gives CDR1 SGHTA, CDR2 FQGNSA. This CDR3 is 15 amino acids long. CDR3 nucleotide sequence: TGTGCCAGCAGCTTAATTTCAGGGGGCAATGAAAAACTGTTTTTT. This translates into CASSLISGGNEKLFF.

This clone was recorded once. The chain uses TRBV5-8 and TRBJ1-6; D gene unclear. Looked up from germline, CDR1 is SGHTS and CDR2 is YDEGEE. This CDR3 has 14 residues. Deletions cut 1 base from V and 7 bases from J, with 9 bases between. CDR3 DNA sequence: TGTGCCAGCAGCTTGCGGGTAGACAATTCACCCCTCCACTTT. Translation: CASSLRVDNSPLHF.

The rearrangement joins TRBV29-1 to TRBJ1-3; D remains ambiguous. Trimming cost V 4 bases and J 0 bases, with 7 bases left between them. This CDR3 comprises 13 residues. Per germline, CDR1 SQVTM and CDR2 ANQGSEA. The CDR3 nucleotides are TGCAGCGTTGCGGGAGGCTCTGGAAACACCATATATTTT. Its protein is CSVAGGSGNTIYF.

This rearrangement joins TRBV18 to TRBJ2-3, with D tentatively TRBD1 (5 bases). V lost 5 bases and J 1 base, leaving 10 bases between the germline ends. Germline V CDR1 and CDR2: KGHSH, LQKENI. CDR3 size: 14 residues. The CDR3: CASSTQGGTDTQYF. In DNA form, the CDR3 reads TGTGCCAGCTCAACTCAGGGCGGCACAGATACGCAGTATTTT.

The genes are TRBV7-8 and TRBJ1-4; 7 bases are shared with TRBD1. Germline loops: CDR1 SGHVS, CDR2 FQNEAQ. CDR3 length equals 16 residues. V trimming: 5 bases; J trimming: 6 bases; junction bases outside the gene matches: 12. DNA of the CDR3: TGTGCCAGCAGCCCTCTGGGCAAGGGGGCGCATGAAAAACTGTTTTTT. It is translated as CASSPLGKGAHEKLFF. Supplemented by reference TRBV7-8 and TRBJ1-4, the full variable domain reads GAGVSQSPRYKVAKRGQDVALRCDPISGHVSLFWYQQALGQGPEFLTYFQNEAQLDKSGLPSDRFFAERPEGSVSTLKIQRTQQEDSAVYLCASSPLGKGAHEKLFFGSGTQLSVL.

This clone is a singleton in its sample. This chain joins TRBV13 and TRBJ2-7; 8 nucleotides agree with TRBD1. Trimming took 5 bases from V and 2 from J; bases not matched to a gene: 5. The germline CDR1 and CDR2 sequences are PRHDT and FYEKMQ (reference sequence). CDR3 size: 14 residues. The CDR3 loop is CASSPGQGPYEQYF. For the CDR3, the DNA is TGTGCCAGCAGCCCAGGACAGGGCCCCTACGAGCAGTACTTC.

This chain uses TRBV19 with TRBJ1-5; D gene uncertain. The CDR3 is 17 residues long. The germline V and J ends were trimmed by 3 bases and 0 bases, with 15 bases remaining between them. Germline assignment: CDR1 LNHDA and CDR2 SQIVND (reference sequence). CDR3 protein: CASSITVARYSNQPQHF. CDR3 bases: TGTGCCAGTAGTATCACAGTGGCCCGCTATAGCAATCAGCCCCAGCATTTT.